This T cell receptor beta chain is from a study of T cell changes during pregnancy in multiple sclerosis. Trimming left V 6 bases short and J 5 bases short, with 10 bases between. Germline CDR1 reads SGHVS; CDR2 reads FQNEAQ. The CDR3 has 12 amino acids. Generated by immunoSEQ multiplex PCR, the TCRdb table keeps only in-frame clones and is missing some. The table lists over 100,000 clones, 80% to 95% of them singletons. Sequencing used peripheral blood, obtained in the third trimester of pregnancy. The clonotype was recovered from a female donor with multiple sclerosis, enrolled in a pregnancy study. This rearrangement joins TRBV7-8 to TRBJ1-1; TRBD1 is a possible D gene (6 bases). CDR3 sequence: CASRPTGTEAFF. For the CDR3, the DNA is TGTGCCAGCAGACCTACAGGGACTGAAGCTTTCTTT.